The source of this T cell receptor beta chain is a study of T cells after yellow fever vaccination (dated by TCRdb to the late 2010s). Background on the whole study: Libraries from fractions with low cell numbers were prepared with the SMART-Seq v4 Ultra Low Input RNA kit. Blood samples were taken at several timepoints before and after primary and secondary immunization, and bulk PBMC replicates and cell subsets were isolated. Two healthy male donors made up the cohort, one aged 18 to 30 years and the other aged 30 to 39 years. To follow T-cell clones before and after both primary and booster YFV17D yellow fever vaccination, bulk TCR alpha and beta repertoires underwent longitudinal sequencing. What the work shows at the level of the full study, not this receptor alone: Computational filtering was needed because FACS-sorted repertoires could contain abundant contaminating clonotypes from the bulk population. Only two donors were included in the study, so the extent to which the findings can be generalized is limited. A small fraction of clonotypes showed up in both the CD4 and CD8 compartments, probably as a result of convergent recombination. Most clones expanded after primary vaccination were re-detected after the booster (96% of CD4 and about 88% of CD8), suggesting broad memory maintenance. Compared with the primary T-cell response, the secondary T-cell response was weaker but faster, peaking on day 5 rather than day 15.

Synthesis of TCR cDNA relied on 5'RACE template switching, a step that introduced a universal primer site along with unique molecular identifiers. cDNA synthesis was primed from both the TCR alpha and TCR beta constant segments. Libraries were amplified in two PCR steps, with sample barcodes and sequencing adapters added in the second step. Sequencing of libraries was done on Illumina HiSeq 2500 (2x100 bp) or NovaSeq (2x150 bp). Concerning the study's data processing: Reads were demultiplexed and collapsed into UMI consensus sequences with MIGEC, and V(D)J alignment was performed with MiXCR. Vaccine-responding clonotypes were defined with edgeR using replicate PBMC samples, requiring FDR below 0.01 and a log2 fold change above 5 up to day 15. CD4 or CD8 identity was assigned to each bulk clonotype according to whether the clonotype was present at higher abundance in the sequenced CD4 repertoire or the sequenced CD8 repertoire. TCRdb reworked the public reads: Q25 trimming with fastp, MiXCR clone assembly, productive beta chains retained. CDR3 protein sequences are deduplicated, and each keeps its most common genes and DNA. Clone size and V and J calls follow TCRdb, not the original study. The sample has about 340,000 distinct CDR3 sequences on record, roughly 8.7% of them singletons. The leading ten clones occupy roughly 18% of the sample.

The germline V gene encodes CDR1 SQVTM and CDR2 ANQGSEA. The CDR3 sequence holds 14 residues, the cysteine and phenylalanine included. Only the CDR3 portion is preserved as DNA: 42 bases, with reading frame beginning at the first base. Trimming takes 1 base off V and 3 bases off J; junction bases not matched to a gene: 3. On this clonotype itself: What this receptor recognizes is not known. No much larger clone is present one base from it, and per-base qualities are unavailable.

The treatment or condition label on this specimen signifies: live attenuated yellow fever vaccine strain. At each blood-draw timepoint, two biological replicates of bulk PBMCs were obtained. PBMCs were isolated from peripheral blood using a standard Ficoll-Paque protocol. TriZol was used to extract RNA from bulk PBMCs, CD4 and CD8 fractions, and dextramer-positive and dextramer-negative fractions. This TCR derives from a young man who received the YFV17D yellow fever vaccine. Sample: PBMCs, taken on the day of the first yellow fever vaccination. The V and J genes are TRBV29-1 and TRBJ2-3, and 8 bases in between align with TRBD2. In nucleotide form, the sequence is TGCAGCGTTGAAGCTACTAGCGGTACAGATACGCAGTATTTT. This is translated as CSVEATSGTDTQYF.